Below, one T cell receptor (beta chain) is given with its context. Its matching antigen is unknown. The data are from a study of post-analysis software for immune sequencing data. Study findings and constraints: Normalized Chao1 diversity was significantly lower in multiple sclerosis patients than in controls.

Researchers reported that TCR beta cDNA libraries carried unique molecular identifiers. TCRdb used MiXCR to reprocess the PCR reads, holding one entry per CDR3 protein. The sample lists hundreds of thousands of distinct CDR3 sequences, roughly 50% seen once, with under 6% in the top ten. Sequencing input: blood. The receptor comes from a girl aged 10 to 17 with multiple sclerosis.

In DNA, the CDR3 is TGTGCCAGCAGTTCTCAATACACTGAAGCTTTCTTT. Translation: CASSSQYTEAFF. This rearrangement joins TRBV12-3 or TRBV12-4 to TRBJ1-1, with D unresolved. CDR3 size: 12 residues. Trimming cost V 4 bases and J 3 bases, with 6 bases left between them.